The entry below gives a single T cell receptor beta chain sequence along with its context. The target of this receptor is not known. No base-level quality is on record; no much larger clone is a single base apart. The sample originates from a study of blood T cell repertoires in COVID-19 (TCRdb year 2020). Describing the broader study: Samples from collaborators originated in the United States, Italy and Spain and spanned both the acute and convalescent phases of COVID-19. The prospective study material was composed of cDNA or gDNA derived from T cells, B-cell-depleted T cells, or PBMCs. Subjects who had been exposed to COVID-19, were actively infected with it, or had recovered from it provided the deeply sampled blood TCRbeta repertoires that made up the dataset. The repertoires were made available in a free public database intended to serve as a resource for research on the immune response to SARS-CoV-2. The samples were drawn from two sources: the first 160 participants of the ongoing ImmuneRACE study, and 1,000 to 1,500 subjects contributed by 6 global collaborators. Nearly every sample came with metadata listing a de-identified subject ID, COVID-19 status, age in years and sex. Where available, HLA class I and class II types were taken from metadata supplied by the sample provider and were not determined by assay-based typing. The study at large found these results: How much clinical and demographic metadata was included differed by source and by participant, and the metadata was provided uncurated.

The immunoSEQ Assay, a bias-controlled multiplex PCR, was used to amplify TCRbeta CDR3 regions from genomic DNA. On the study's bioinformatics: The number of nucleated cells in each sample was estimated from the amplification of reference gene primers within the assay. Sequence reads were collapsed and filtered to measure the absolute abundance of every unique TCRbeta CDR3 rearrangement. For each sample, productive Simpson clonality was calculated as the square root of Simpson's diversity index across productive rearrangements. TCRdb limited this immuneACCESS table to in-frame rearrangements with V and J called. A share of clones is missing; checked studies link under half to unresolved V genes, and the rest is unexplained. V and J calls and clone size come straight from that table; D and trimming were deduced from the DNA. The sample table records about 76,000 clones; roughly 90% of these occur just once. Roughly a tenth of the sample is taken by the ten largest.

The CDR3 numbers 16 residues from cysteine through phenylalanine. Only the CDR3 portion is preserved as DNA: 48 bases, with reading frame beginning at the first base. The CDR1 and CDR2 encoded by the germline V gene are MNHEY and SVGAGI. V lost 2 bases and J lost 3 bases, and the count of bases not matched to a germline gene is 6. Each collaborating institution followed its own protocols to collect whole blood in K2EDTA tubes. Collaborator samples were shipped for TCRbeta analysis as frozen whole blood, isolated PBMCs, or DNA extracted from either sample type. In this chain, TRBV6-5 is recombined with TRBJ1-2, and TRBD1 matches 10 of the central bases. The sequencing input was peripheral blood. This receptor was taken from a human donor in a cohort sampled during active COVID-19. The CDR3 protein: CASSYAYGTGDYGYTF. In nucleotide form, the sequence is TGTGCCAGCAGTTACGCGTACGGGACAGGGGACTATGGCTACACCTTC.